The 10 T cell receptor beta chains given below trace back to one sample, sequenced in a study of cytomegalovirus exposure and HLA in healthy donors. PCR used 60 Vbeta primers and 13 Jbeta primers. Profiled with immunoSEQ multiplex PCR; TCRdb holds only in-frame clones, not every one. This table has 120,000 or so clones, roughly 80% appearing once. Sequenced sample: PBMCs. The receptors here all came from a man younger than 35 in good health and CMV-seropositive.

V and J are TRBV7-9 and TRBJ1-4, with D tentatively TRBD1 (6 bases). There are 14 residues in the CDR3. Between the trimmed V and J ends, which lost 7 bases and 8 bases, there was a span of 17 bases. Germline CDR1 reads SEHNR; CDR2 reads FQNEAQ (reference sequence). CDR3 DNA: TGTGCCAGCATCGCCCTGACAGGAACGGAAAAACTGTTTTTT. This sequence encodes CASIALTGTEKLFF.

The genes are TRBV15 and TRBJ1-5; D uncertain. The V end was cut by 6 bases, the J end by 0 bases, with 12 bases between. This CDR3 is 15 amino acids long. CDR1 and CDR2 (germline): LNHNV, YYDKDF (reference sequence). Written as DNA, the CDR3 is TGTGCCACCAGACCAGACTCATATAGCAATCAGCCCCAGCATTTT. Protein: CATRPDSYSNQPQHF.

This chain uses TRBV19 with TRBJ1-5; TRBD1 might be the D (5 bases). CDR3 length equals 14 residues. CDR1 and CDR2 (germline): LNHDA, SQIVND (reference sequence). Deletions cut 4 bases from V and 7 bases from J, with 14 bases between. Here the CDR3 reads CASSTPGDRQPQHF. For the CDR3, the DNA is TGTGCCAGTAGTACCCCGGGGGATAGACAGCCCCAGCATTTT.

The chain couples TRBV15 to TRBJ2-5; unclear D gene. CDR3 length equals 12 residues. V lost 0 bases, J lost 5 bases, and 4 bases lay in between. Germline values: CDR1 LNHNV, CDR2 YYDKDF (reference sequence). CDR3 in DNA: TGTGCCACCAGCAGAGATATTGAGACCCAGTACTTC. It codes for CATSRDIETQYF.

The genes are TRBV10-3 and TRBJ1-2; D remains unclear. The V end lost 5 bases, the J end lost 1 base, and 8 bases lay between the germline ends. CDR1 and CDR2 (germline): ENHRY, SYGVKD. The CDR3 is made up of 13 amino acids. The CDR3 DNA follows: TGTGCCATCAGTACGCGGGATAACTATGGCTACACCTTC. It translates to CAISTRDNYGYTF.

This rearrangement joins TRBV7-3 to TRBJ2-7; 9 bases are shared with TRBD1. The CDR3 runs 15 residues. V gave up 5 bases and J gave up 3 bases; unmatched junction bases: 8. Germline CDR1 SGHTA, CDR2 FQGTGA. For the CDR3, the DNA is TGTGCCAGCAGCCCTGGGACAGGGCTAAACTACGAGCAGTACTTC. Its translation: CASSPGTGLNYEQYF.

The chain uses TRBV7-3 and TRBJ2-2, with a weak D call TRBD1 (5 bases). The CDR3 has 15 amino acids. From germline, CDR1 is SGHTA and CDR2 FQGTGA. Trimming left V 4 bases short and J 6 bases short, with 15 bases between. The CDR3 reads CASSSTRQSPGELFF. The CDR3 region has the DNA TGTGCCAGCAGCTCCACGCGACAGTCCCCCGGGGAGCTGTTTTTT.

The chain couples TRBV30 to TRBJ2-5, with D maybe TRBD1 (6 bases). Trimming took 1 base from V and 1 from J, leaving 13 bases between them. Germline V gene lookup returns CDR1 GTSNPN and CDR2 SVGIG (reference sequence). The CDR3 is made up of 15 amino acids. CDR3 DNA sequence: TGTGCCTGGAGTGCAGGGGTAGGGGGCCAAGAGACCCAGTACTTC. Translation: CAWSAGVGGQETQYF.

The V gene is TRBV27, the J gene TRBJ2-5; D gene ambiguous. This CDR3 spans 14 amino acids. Germline V gives CDR1 MNHEY, CDR2 SMNVEV (reference sequence). V was shortened by 2 bases and J by 9 bases, with 16 bases between the two germline ends. The CDR3 nucleotides are TGTGCCAGCAGTTTAGGAAGCGCCTCCCTGGCCCAGTACTTC. This encodes CASSLGSASLAQYF.

The chain couples TRBV27 to TRBJ2-2; 8 bases are a match to TRBD1. Germline CDR1 is MNHEY and CDR2 is SMNVEV (reference sequence). The CDR3 extends over 14 amino acids. V lost 5 bases to trimming and J lost 4 bases; unmatched junction nucleotides: 3. The CDR3: CASSPQGVTGELFF. CDR3 DNA: TGTGCCAGCAGTCCACAGGGGGTCACCGGGGAGCTGTTTTTT.